This T cell receptor beta chain was recovered during a study of blood T cell repertoires in COVID-19. Study background: Samples came from the United States, Italy and Spain, spanning acute and convalescent COVID-19. In each case, the material was cDNA or gDNA derived from T cells, B-cell-depleted T cells, or PBMCs.

Clones were sequenced by immunoSEQ multiplex PCR, and TCRdb holds only the in-frame ones, with some missing. The sample holds 150,000 or so clones; 65% to 90% are singletons and the top ten take roughly 12%. Germline V gene sequence: CDR1 SGHVS, CDR2 FQNEAQ. CDR3 length: 16 residues. Germline trimming cut 5 bases from V and 6 bases from J; bases unmatched to any gene: 10. A Seattle source enrolled patients during active infection and followed them longitudinally. The V and J genes are TRBV7-8 and TRBJ2-1; 10 bases match TRBD2. This clonotype was sampled from a woman in her fifties or sixties with COVID-19, enrolled during active disease. What was sequenced was peripheral blood. CDR3 coding DNA: TGTGCCAGCAGCCCTCAAGCGGGGGGGTTGGGCAATGAGCAGTTCTTC. Amino acids: CASSPQAGGLGNEQFF.